This entry is about one T cell receptor beta chain. The sample comes from a study of blood T cell repertoires in COVID-19. The overall study: Sources were T cells, B-cell-depleted T cells, or PBMCs; the material itself was cDNA or gDNA.

Source study methods: How many nucleated cells were present was estimated from reference gene primer amplification. Libraries were prepared by immunoSEQ multiplex PCR; TCRdb keeps only in-frame clonotypes and omits some of them. V, J and clone size are those of that table, while D and trimming were read from the DNA. The sample contains about 240,000 clones, roughly 80% of which appear only once. This receptor was identified in an elderly woman with COVID-19, enrolled during active disease. Material for sequencing was peripheral blood.

The CDR3 here is CASSPGTSGRVYNEQFF. Written as DNA, the CDR3 is TGTGCCAGCAGCCCTGGGACTAGCGGGAGGGTCTACAATGAGCAGTTCTTC. J is TRBJ2-1 and V is TRBV7-3; 16 bases line up with TRBD2. The CDR3 has 17 residues. Germline loops: CDR1 SGHTA, CDR2 FQGTGA. The V segment lost 5 bases and the J segment 3 bases; nucleotides outside the gene matches: 4.